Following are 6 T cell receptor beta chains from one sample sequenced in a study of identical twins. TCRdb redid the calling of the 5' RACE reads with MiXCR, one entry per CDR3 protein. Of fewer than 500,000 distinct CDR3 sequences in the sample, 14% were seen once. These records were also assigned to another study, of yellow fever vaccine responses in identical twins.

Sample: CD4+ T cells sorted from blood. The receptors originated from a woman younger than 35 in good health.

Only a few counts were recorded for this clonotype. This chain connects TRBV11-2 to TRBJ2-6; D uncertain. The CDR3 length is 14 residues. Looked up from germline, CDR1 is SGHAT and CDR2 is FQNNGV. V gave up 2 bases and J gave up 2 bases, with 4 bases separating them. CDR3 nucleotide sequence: TGTGCCAGCAGCTTACGGGCTGGGGCCAACGTCCTGACTTTC. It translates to CASSLRAGANVLTF.

CDR3 sequence reads: CASSSLQRGGTDTQYF. The CDR3 region has the DNA TGTGCCAGCAGCTCACTACAGCGGGGGGGCACAGATACGCAGTATTTT. This chain joins TRBV5-6 and TRBJ2-3; 9 positions match TRBD2. Germline V gives CDR1 SGHDT, CDR2 YYEEEE. The CDR3 loop spans 16 amino acids. V was clipped by 3 bases and J by 1 base; unmatched bases: 6.

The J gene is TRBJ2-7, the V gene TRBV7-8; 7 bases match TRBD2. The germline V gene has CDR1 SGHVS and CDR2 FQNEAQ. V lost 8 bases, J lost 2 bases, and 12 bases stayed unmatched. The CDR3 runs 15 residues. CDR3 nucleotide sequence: TGTGCCAGCGGACTCGGGGGGACCCGCACCTACGAGCAGTACTTC. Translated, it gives CASGLGGTRTYEQYF. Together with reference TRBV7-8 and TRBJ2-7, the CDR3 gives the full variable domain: GAGVSQSPRYKVAKRGQDVALRCDPISGHVSLFWYQQALGQGPEFLTYFQNEAQLDKSGLPSDRFFAERPEGSVSTLKIQRTQQEDSAVYLCASGLGGTRTYEQYFGPGTRLTVT.

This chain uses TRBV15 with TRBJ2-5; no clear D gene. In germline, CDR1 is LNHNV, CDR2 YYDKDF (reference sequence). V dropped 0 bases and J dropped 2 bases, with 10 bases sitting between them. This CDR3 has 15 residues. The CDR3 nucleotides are TGTGCCACCAGCAGAGATCTGGGGTCGCAAGAGACCCAGTACTTC. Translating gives CATSRDLGSQETQYF.

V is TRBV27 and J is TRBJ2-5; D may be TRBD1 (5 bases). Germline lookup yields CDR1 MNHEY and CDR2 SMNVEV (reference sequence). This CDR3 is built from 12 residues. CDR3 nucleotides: TGTGCTTCAGACAGAGCTCAAGAGACCCAGTACTTC. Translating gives CASDRAQETQYF.

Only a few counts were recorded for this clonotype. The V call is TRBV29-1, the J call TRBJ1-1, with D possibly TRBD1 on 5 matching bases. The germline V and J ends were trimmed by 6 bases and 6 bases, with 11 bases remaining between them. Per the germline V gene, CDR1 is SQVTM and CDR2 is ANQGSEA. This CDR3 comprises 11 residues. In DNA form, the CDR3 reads TGCAGCGTCTCCCGGGGGGCTGAAGCTTTCTTT. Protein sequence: CSVSRGAEAFF.